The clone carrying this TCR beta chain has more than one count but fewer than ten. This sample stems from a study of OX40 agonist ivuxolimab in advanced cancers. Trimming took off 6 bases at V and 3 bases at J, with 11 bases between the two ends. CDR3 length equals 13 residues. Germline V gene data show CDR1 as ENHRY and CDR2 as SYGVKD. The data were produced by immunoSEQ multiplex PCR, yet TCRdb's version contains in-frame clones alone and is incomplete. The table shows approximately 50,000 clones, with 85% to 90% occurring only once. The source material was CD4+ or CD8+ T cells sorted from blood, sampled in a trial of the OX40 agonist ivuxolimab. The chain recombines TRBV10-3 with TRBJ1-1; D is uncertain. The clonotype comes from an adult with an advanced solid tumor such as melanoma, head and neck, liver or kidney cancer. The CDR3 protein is CAIRQRRDTEAFF. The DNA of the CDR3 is TGTGCCATCAGACAGCGGAGAGACACTGAAGCTTTCTTT.